The 10 T cell receptor beta chains below all came from one sample that was sequenced in a study of blood T cell repertoires in COVID-19. The repertoire was sequenced with immunoSEQ multiplex PCR; TCRdb's copy has only in-frame clones and lacks some. Of about 170,000 clones in the sample, roughly four fifths were seen once. Sequencing used peripheral blood. The receptor source for this set is a woman over 75 with COVID-19, enrolled during active disease.

The rearrangement links TRBV7-6 to TRBJ1-4; D is unresolved. V was shortened by 1 base and J by 6 bases, with 15 bases between the two germline ends. The CDR3 covers 16 residues. The germline V gene encodes CDR1 SGHVS and CDR2 FNYEAQ. The CDR3 region has the DNA TGTGCCAGCAGCTTAGTGTCGAGGGCGAAGGATGAAAAACTGTTTTTT. Translated: CASSLVSRAKDEKLFF.

This chain uses TRBV3-1 (or the pseudogene TRBV3-2) with TRBJ1-1; 8 bases agree with TRBD1. V lost 4 bases and J lost 9; bases outside the gene matches: 4. This CDR3 spans 12 amino acids. Germline CDR1 is LGHDT and CDR2 is YNNKEL (reference sequence). The DNA of the CDR3 is TGTGCCAGCAGCCCCCAGGGGGCCCAAGCTTTCTTT. Amino acids: CASSPQGAQAFF.

This chain joins TRBV30 and TRBJ2-7; no definite D call. The CDR3 is 14 amino acids. Per germline, CDR1 GTSNPN and CDR2 SVGIG (reference sequence). V was trimmed by 1 base and J by 4 bases, leaving 14 bases between them. Here the CDR3 DNA reads TGTGCCTGGAGTGGTCGCTCTTTGAGGTACGAGCAGTACTTC. Translation gives CAWSGRSLRYEQYF.

V gene TRBV6-2 or TRBV6-3 combines with J gene TRBJ1-1, with TRBD1 as a possible D gene (6 bases). The CDR3 is made up of 14 amino acids. V dropped 4 bases and J dropped 0 bases, with 9 bases sitting between them. CDR1 and CDR2 from the germline V gene are MNHEY and SVGEGT. The CDR3 loop is CASSLDSLNTEAFF. The CDR3 DNA reads TGTGCCAGCAGTTTGGACAGCTTGAACACTGAAGCTTTCTTT.

The chain links TRBV28 to TRBJ2-7, with TRBD2 matching over 12 bases. This CDR3 comprises 17 residues. Germline V CDR1 and CDR2: MDHEN, SYDVKM. V lost 3 bases to trimming and J lost 0 bases; unmatched junction nucleotides: 6. Here the CDR3 reads CASSLTSGRASSYEQYF. Here the CDR3 DNA reads TGTGCCAGCAGTTTGACTAGCGGGAGAGCGAGCTCCTACGAGCAGTACTTC.

In this sample, this clone turned up a few times. The rearrangement uses TRBV5-6 and TRBJ1-5; D is unresolved. The V end lost 1 base, the J end lost 3 bases, and 5 bases lay between the germline ends. Germline CDR1 is SGHDT and CDR2 is YYEEEE. The CDR3 is 13 residues long. CDR3 nucleotides: TGTGCCAGCAGCTTGCAGGCCAATCAGCCCCAGCATTTT. This codes for CASSLQANQPQHF.

Comments on this clone: The junction does not match germline at one end; this may be a read error. The chain is built from TRBV6-6 and TRBJ2-7, with D possibly TRBD1 on 6 matching bases. Per germline, CDR1 MNHNY and CDR2 SVGAGI (reference sequence). CDR3 length: 12 residues. The CDR3 spells CASSYSEGESSF. The CDR3 DNA sequence: TGTGCCAGCAGTTACTCAGAGGGGGAGTCAAGCTTC.

The rearrangement joins TRBV10-3 to TRBJ2-5, with TRBD2 matching over 8 bases. Germline lookup yields CDR1 ENHRY and CDR2 SYGVKD. With V trimmed by 6 bases and J by 4 bases, 7 bases remained unmatched. The CDR3 sequence is 14 residues long. The DNA of the CDR3 is TGTGCCATCAGGCCCGGGGGGGCAACAGAGACCCAGTACTTC. Protein sequence: CAIRPGGATETQYF.

This clone was counted between two and nine times. The chain combines TRBV28 with TRBJ1-4, with unresolved D. Trimming cost V 8 bases and J 4 bases, with 5 bases left between them. Germline V CDR1 and CDR2: MDHEN, SYDVKM. The CDR3 loop spans 11 amino acids. As DNA, the CDR3 is TGTGCCAGCTTCTATAATGAAAAACTGTTTTTT. It encodes CASFYNEKLFF.

The chain links TRBV11-1 to TRBJ2-7; D is undetermined. Germline V gene data show CDR1 as SGHAT and CDR2 as FQDESV (reference sequence). The length of the CDR3 is 14 residues. V was pared by 2 bases and J by 2 bases, with 10 bases between. The CDR3 coding sequence is TGTGCCAGCAGCTTATGGGCTGAAGCCTACGAGCAGTACTTC. This codes for CASSLWAEAYEQYF.